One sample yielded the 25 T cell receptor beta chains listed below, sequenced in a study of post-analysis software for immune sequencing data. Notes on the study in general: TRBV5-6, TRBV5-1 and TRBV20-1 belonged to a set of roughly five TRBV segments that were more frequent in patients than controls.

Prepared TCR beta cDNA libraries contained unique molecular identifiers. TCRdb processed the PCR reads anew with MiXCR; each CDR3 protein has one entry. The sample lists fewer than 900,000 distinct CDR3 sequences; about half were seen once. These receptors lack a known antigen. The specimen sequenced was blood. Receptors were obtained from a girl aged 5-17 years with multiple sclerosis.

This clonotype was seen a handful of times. Here the CDR3 DNA reads TGTGCCAGCAGCGGGCAGACAGGGTCCTACGAGCAGTACTTC. Translating it yields CASSGQTGSYEQYF. The V call is TRBV9, the J call TRBJ2-7, with 7 bases identical to TRBD1. The CDR3 extends over 14 amino acids. Germline V gene lookup returns CDR1 SGDLS and CDR2 YYNGEE. The junction had 4 bases not matched to a gene; V was cut back by 3 bases and J by 1 base.

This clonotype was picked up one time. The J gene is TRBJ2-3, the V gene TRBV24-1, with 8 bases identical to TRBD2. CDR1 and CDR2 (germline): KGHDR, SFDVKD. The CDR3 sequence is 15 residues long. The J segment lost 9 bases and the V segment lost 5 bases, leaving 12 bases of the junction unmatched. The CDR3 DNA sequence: TGTGCCACCAGTGCCCGAAGCGGGAGAGGAATGACGCAGTATTTT. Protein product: CATSARSGRGMTQYF.

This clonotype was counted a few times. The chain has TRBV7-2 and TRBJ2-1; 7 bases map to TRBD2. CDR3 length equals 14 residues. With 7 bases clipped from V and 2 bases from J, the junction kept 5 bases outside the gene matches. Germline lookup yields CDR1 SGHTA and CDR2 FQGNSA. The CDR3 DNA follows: TGTGCCAGCACCCTCCTAGCGGCCTACAATGAGCAGTTCTTC. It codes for CASTLLAAYNEQFF.

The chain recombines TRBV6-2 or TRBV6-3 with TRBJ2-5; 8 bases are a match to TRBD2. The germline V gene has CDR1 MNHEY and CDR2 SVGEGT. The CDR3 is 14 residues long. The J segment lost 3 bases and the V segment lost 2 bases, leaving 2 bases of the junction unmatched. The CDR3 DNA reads TGTGCCAGCAGTTACCTACTAGCGGAAGAGACCCAGTACTTC. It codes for CASSYLLAEETQYF.

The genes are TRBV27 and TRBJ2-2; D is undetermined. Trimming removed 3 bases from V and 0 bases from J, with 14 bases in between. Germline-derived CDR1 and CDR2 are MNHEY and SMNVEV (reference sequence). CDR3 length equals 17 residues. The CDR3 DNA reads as TGTGCCAGCAGTTTTACCCCGGTTAGGGCGAACACCGGGGAGCTGTTTTTT. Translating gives CASSFTPVRANTGELFF.

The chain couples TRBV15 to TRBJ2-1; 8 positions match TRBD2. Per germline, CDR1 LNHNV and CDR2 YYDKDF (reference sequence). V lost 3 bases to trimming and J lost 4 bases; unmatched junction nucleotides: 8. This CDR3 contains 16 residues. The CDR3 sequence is CATSRAGTSVYNEQFF. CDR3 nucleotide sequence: TGTGCCACCAGCAGGGCCGGGACTAGTGTTTACAATGAGCAGTTCTTC.

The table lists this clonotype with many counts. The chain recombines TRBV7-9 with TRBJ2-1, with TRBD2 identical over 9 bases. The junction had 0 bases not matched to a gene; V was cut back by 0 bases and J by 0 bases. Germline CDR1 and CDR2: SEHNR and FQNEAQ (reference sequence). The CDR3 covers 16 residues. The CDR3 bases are TGTGCCAGCAGCTTAGCTAGCGGGAGCTCCTACAATGAGCAGTTCTTC. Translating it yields CASSLASGSSYNEQFF.

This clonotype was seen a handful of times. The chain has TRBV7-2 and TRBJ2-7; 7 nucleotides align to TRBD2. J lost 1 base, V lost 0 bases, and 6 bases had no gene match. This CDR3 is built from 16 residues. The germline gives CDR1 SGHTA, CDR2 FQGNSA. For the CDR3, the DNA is TGTGCCAGCAGCTTAGCCACGGGGGGAGGTTCCTACGAGCAGTACTTC. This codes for CASSLATGGGSYEQYF.

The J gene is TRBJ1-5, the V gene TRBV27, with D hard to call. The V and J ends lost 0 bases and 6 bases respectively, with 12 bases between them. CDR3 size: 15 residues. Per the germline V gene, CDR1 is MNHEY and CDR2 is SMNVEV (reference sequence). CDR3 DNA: TGTGCCAGCAGTTTATCCCATCCCTTCGGTCAGCCCCAGCATTTT. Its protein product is CASSLSHPFGQPQHF.

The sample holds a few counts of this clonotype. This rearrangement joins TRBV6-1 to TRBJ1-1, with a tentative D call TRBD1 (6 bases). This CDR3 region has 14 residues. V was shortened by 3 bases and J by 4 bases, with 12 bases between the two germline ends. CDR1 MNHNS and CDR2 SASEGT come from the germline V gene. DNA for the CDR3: TGTGCCAGCAGTGATAACAGGGTCGGCACTGAAGCTTTCTTT. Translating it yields CASSDNRVGTEAFF.

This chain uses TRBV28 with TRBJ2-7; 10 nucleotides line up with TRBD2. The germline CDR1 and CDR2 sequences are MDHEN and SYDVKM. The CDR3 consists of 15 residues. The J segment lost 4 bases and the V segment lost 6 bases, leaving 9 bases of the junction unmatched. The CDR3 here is CASSPLSGRVYEQYF. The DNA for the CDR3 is TGTGCCAGCAGCCCCTTAAGCGGGAGGGTGTACGAGCAGTACTTC.

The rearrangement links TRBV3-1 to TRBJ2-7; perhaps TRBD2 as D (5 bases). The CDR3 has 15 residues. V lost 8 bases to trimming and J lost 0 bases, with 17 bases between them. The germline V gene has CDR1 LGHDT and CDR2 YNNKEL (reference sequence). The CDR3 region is CASSPQAVSSYEQYF. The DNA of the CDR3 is TGTGCCAGCTCCCCCCAAGCGGTGAGCTCCTACGAGCAGTACTTC.

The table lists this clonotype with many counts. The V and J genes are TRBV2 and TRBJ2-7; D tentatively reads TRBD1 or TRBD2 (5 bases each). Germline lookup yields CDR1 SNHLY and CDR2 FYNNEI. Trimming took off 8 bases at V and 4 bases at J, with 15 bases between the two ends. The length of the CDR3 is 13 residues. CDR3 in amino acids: CASLRDLGYEQYF. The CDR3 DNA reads TGTGCCAGCTTAAGGGACCTTGGGTACGAGCAGTACTTC.

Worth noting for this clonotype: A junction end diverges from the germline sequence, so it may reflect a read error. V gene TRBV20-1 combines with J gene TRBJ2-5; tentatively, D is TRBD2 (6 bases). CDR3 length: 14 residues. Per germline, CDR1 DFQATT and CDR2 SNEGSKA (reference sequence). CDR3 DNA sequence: TGCAATGCTAGAGAGACTAGTTCGGTAGAGACCCAGTACTTC. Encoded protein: CNARETSSVETQYF.

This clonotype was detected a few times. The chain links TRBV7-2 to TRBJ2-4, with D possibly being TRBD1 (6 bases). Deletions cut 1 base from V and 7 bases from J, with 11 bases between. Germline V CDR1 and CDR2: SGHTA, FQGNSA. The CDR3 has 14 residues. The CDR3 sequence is CASSLGVRGNIQYF. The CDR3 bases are TGTGCCAGCAGCTTAGGAGTTAGGGGGAACATTCAGTACTTC.

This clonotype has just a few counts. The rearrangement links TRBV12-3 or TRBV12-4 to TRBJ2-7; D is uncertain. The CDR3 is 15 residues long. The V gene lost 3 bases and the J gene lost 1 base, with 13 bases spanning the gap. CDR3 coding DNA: TGTGCCAGCAGTTTTGTCCGGGCGGTGTCCTACGAGCAGTACTTC. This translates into CASSFVRAVSYEQYF.

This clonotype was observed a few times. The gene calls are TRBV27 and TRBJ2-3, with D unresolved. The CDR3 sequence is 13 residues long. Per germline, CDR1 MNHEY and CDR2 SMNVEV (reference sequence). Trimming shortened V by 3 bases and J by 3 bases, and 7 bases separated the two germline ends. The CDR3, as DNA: TGTGCCAGCAGTTTTTTCTTTACAGATACGCAGTATTTT. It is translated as CASSFFFTDTQYF.

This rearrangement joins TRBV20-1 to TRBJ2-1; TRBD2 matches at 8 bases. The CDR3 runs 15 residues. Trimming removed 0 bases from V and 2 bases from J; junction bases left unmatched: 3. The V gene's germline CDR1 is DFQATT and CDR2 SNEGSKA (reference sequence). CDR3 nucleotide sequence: TGCAGTGCTAGAGATGCGGGACTAGCCTACAATGAGCAGTTCTTC. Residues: CSARDAGLAYNEQFF.

The CDR3 DNA follows: TGCAGCGTTGGGGGGCAGATAAACACTGAAGCTTTCTTT. Residues: CSVGGQINTEAFF. The rearrangement uses TRBV29-1 and TRBJ1-1; D perhaps matches TRBD1 (6 bases). Germline V lookup: CDR1 SQVTM, CDR2 ANQGSEA. CDR3 length: 13 amino acids. V was cut by 4 bases and J by 2 bases, with 11 bases left in between.

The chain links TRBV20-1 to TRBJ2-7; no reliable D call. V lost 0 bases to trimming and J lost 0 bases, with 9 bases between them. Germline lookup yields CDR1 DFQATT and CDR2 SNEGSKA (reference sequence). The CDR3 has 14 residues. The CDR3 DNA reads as TGCAGTGCTAGAGATCCGAGAGCCTCCTACGAGCAGTACTTC. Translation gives CSARDPRASYEQYF.

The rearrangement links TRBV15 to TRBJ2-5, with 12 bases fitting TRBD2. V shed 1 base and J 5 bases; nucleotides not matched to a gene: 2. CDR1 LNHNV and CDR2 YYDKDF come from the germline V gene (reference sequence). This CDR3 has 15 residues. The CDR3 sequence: CATSRGLAGEETQYF. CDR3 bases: TGTGCCACCAGCAGAGGACTAGCGGGAGAGGAGACCCAGTACTTC.

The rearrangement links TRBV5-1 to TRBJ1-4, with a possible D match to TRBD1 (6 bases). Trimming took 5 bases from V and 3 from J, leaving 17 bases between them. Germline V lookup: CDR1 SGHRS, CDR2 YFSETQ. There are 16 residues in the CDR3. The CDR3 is CASRTLPGQPNEKLFF. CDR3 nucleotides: TGCGCCAGCAGGACCCTACCGGGACAACCTAATGAAAAACTGTTTTTT.

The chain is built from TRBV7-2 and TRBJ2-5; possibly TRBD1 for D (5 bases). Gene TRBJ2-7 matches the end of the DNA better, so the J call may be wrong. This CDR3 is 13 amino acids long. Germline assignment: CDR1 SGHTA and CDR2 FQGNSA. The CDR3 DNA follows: TGTGCCAGCAGCTTCGGACAAACAATCGAGCAGTACTTC. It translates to CASSFGQTIEQYF.

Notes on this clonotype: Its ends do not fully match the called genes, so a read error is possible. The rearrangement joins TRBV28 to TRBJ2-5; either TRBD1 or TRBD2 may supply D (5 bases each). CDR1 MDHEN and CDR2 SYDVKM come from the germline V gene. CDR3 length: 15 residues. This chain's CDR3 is CTSSLVTGGPETQYF. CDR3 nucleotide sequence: TGTACCAGCAGTTTAGTAACAGGAGGCCCAGAGACCCAGTACTTC. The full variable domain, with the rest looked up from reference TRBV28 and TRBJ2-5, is DVKVTQSSRYLVKRTGEKVFLECVQDMDHENMFWYRQDPGLGLRLIYFSYDVKMKEKGDIPEGYSVSREKKERFSLILESASTNQTSMYLCTSSLVTGGPETQYFGPGTRLLVL.

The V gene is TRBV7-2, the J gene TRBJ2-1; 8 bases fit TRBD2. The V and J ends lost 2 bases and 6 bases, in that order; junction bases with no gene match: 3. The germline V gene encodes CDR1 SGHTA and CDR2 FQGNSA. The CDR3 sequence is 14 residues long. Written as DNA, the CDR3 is TGTGCCAGCAGCTTACAGACTAGCGCCAATGAGCAGTTCTTC. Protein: CASSLQTSANEQFF.